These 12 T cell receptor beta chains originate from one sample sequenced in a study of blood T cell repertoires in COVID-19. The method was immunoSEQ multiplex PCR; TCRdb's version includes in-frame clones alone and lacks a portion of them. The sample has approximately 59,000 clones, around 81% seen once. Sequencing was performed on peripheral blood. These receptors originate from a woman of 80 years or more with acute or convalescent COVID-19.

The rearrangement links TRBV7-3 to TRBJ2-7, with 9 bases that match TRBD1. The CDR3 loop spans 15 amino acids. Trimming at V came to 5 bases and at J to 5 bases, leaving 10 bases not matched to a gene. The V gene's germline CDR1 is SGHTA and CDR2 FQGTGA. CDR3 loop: CASSPAPGQGHEQYF. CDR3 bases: TGTGCCAGCAGCCCCGCTCCGGGACAGGGCCACGAGCAGTACTTC.

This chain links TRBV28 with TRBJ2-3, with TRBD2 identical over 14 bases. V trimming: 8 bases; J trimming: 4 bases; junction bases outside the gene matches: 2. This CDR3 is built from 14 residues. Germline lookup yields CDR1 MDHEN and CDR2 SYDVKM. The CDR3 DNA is TGTGCCAGCGGACTAGCGGGAGGCGCAGATACGCAGTATTTT. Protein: CASGLAGGADTQYF. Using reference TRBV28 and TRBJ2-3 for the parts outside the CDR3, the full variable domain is DVKVTQSSRYLVKRTGEKVFLECVQDMDHENMFWYRQDPGLGLRLIYFSYDVKMKEKGDIPEGYSVSREKKERFSLILESASTNQTSMYLCASGLAGGADTQYFGPGTRLTVL.

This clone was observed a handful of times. CDR3 DNA: TGTGCCAGCAGCTCCTCCGGCGGACTAGGTTGGAATGAGCAGTTCTTC. Protein: CASSSSGGLGWNEQFF. The chain links TRBV25-1 to TRBJ2-1, with 7 bases identical to TRBD2. The V segment lost 6 bases and the J segment 7 bases; nucleotides outside the gene matches: 15. Germline lookup yields CDR1 MGHDK and CDR2 SYGVNS. The CDR3 is 16 residues long.

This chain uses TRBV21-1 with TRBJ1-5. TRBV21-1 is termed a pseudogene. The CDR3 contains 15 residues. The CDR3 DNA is TGTGCCAGTGGGACCGGGGGAGGAGGCAATCAGCCCCAGCATTTT. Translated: CASGTGGGGNQPQHF.

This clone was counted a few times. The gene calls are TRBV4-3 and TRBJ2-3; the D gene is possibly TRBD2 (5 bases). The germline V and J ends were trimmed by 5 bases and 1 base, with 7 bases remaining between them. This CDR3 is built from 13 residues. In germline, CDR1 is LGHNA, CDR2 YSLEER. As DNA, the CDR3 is TGCGCCAGCAGCTGGACTCGCACAGATACGCAGTATTTT. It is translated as CASSWTRTDTQYF.

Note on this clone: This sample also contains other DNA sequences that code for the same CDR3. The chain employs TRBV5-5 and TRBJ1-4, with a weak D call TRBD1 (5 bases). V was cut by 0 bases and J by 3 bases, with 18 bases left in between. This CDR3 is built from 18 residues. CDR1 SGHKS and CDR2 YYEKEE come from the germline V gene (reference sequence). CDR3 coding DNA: TGTGCCAGCAGCTTGGCAGGGCGACCTGGTTCATCTAATGAAAAACTGTTTTTT. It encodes CASSLAGRPGSSNEKLFF.

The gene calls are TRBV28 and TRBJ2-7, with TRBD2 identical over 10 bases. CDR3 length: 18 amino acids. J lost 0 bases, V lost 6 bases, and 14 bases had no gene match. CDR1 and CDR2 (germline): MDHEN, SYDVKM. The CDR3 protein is CASSPPSRLAGLSYEQYF. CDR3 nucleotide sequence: TGTGCCAGCAGCCCGCCCAGCAGACTAGCGGGCCTCTCCTACGAGCAGTACTTC.

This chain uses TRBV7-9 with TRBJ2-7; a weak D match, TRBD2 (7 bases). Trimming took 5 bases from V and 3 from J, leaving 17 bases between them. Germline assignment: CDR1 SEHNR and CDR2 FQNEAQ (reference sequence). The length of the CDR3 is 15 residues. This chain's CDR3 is CASSKRAGEGYEQYF. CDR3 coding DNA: TGTGCCAGCAGCAAACGGGCAGGGGAGGGCTACGAGCAGTACTTC.

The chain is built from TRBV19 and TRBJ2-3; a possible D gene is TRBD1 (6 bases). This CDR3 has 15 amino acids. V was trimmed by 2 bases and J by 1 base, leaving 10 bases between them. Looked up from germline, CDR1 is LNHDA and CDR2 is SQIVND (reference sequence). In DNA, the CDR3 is TGTGCCAGTAGTATATCAGGGGCGGGCACAGATACGCAGTATTTT. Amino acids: CASSISGAGTDTQYF.

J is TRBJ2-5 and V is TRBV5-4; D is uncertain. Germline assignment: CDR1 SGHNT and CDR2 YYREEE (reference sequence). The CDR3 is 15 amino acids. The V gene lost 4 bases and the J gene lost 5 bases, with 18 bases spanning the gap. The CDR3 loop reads CASSPLPRVSETQYF. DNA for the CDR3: TGTGCCAGCAGCCCTCTTCCCCGCGTTTCGGAGACCCAGTACTTC.

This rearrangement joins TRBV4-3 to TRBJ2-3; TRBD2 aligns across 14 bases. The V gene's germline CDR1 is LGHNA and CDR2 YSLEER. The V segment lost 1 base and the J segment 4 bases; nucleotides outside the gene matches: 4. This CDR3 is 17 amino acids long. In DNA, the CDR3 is TGCGCCAGCAGCCAAGGTGGACTAGCGGGGGGCGCAGATACGCAGTATTTT. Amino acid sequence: CASSQGGLAGGADTQYF.

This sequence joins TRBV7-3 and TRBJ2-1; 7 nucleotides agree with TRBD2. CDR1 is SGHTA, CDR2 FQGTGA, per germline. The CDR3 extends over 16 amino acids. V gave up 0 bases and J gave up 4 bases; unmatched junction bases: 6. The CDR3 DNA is TGTGCCAGCAGCTTAACGGGGGGGACTCTATACAATGAGCAGTTCTTC. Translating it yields CASSLTGGTLYNEQFF. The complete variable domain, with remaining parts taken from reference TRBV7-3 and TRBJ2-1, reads GAGVSQTPSNKVTEKGKYVELRCDPISGHTALYWYRQSLGQGPEFLIYFQGTGAADDSGLPNDRFFAVRPEGSVSTLKIQRTERGDSAVYLCASSLTGGTLYNEQFFGPGTRLTVL.